Presented here are 3 T cell receptor beta chains from one specimen sequenced in a study of blood T cell repertoires in COVID-19. The repertoire was sequenced with immunoSEQ multiplex PCR; TCRdb's copy has only in-frame clones and lacks some. The table records about 48,000 clones, 65% to 90% of them present only once. The sequenced material came from peripheral blood. The receptor source for this set is a woman of 80 years or more with acute or convalescent COVID-19.

The count of this clone is one. The chain employs TRBV5-1 and TRBJ1-6, with 7 bases lining up with TRBD1. V lost 7 bases and J lost 5; bases outside the gene matches: 6. This CDR3 comprises 14 residues. Germline V gene sequence: CDR1 SGHRS, CDR2 YFSETQ. CDR3 amino acids: CASGGTGDNSPLHF. CDR3 nucleotides: TGCGCCAGCGGGGGTACAGGGGATAATTCACCCCTCCACTTT.

The rearrangement joins TRBV15 to TRBJ1-1; D is possibly TRBD1 (5 bases). The germline gives CDR1 LNHNV, CDR2 YYDKDF (reference sequence). This CDR3 spans 14 amino acids. With 7 bases removed from V and 1 base from J, the gap between germline ends came to 13 bases. In DNA, the CDR3 is TGTGCCACCACGGGGACTCCAAAGAACACTGAAGCTTTCTTT. This sequence encodes CATTGTPKNTEAFF.

For this clone: Other DNA sequences of this sample code for an identical CDR3. The chain uses TRBV5-6 and TRBJ2-1, with TRBD2 matching 10 bases. Per the germline V gene, CDR1 is SGHDT and CDR2 is YYEEEE. The CDR3 loop spans 18 amino acids. The junction had 14 bases not matched to a gene; V was cut back by 4 bases and J by 4 bases. CDR3 residues: CASSPRGRIAGGYNEQFF. The CDR3 nucleotides read TGTGCCAGCAGCCCGAGGGGCCGAATAGCGGGGGGTTACAATGAGCAGTTCTTC.